The following is a T cell receptor beta chain sequence with its context. This sample is drawn from a study of response to subunit inactivated influenza vaccine. Each CDR3 protein is one row after TCRdb ran MiXCR on the RT-PCR reads. The repertoire holds about 240,000 distinct CDR3 sequences, with less than 15% as singletons. The CDR3 consists of 13 residues. CDR1 SGHDT and CDR2 YYEEEE come from the germline V gene. The germline V and J ends were trimmed by 2 bases and 4 bases, with 8 bases remaining between them. The sample consisted of non-naive T cells sorted from PBMCs, taken approximately 15 days before vaccination. This TCR was sampled from a man aged 50-59 years who received an inactivated influenza vaccine. The chain carries TRBV5-6 and TRBJ2-3, with D uncertain. The CDR3 nucleotides are TGTGCCAGCAGCTTATGGGCCGCAGATACGCAGTATTTT. Translating it yields CASSLWAADTQYF.